This T cell receptor (beta chain) was captured in a study of CXCR3-negative and CXCR3-positive naive CD8 T cells. The CDR3 contains 13 residues. The germline V gene has CDR1 SQVTM and CDR2 ANQGSEA. A remark on this clonotype: No antigen is known for it.

The authors prepared UMI-labeled TRB cDNA libraries by 5' RACE. TCRdb reprocessed the 5' RACE reads and reports one entry per CDR3 protein, with no DNA. Its listing shows approximately 59,000 distinct CDR3 sequences. Study findings and constraints: More hydrophobic TRB CDR3s occurred in CXCR3-positive than in CXCR3-negative naive cells.

V usage is TRBV29-1 and J usage is TRBJ2-7. The sample was naive CXCR3+ CD8+ T cells from blood. Subset reported: CD45RO-CCR7+CD27+CD95- naive CD8+ T cells expressing CXCR3 (TNR3+). The origin of this receptor is a human donor in good health. Some clones in this sample may be carry-over from other donors' samples. CDR3 sequence reads: CSVERPDTYDQYF.